This T cell receptor (beta chain) was sequenced during a study of blood T cell repertoires in COVID-19 (TCRdb year 2020). The study in broad terms: Collaborator samples came from the United States, Italy and Spain and covered acute and convalescent phases of COVID-19. The material from the prospective study consisted of cDNA or gDNA derived from T cells, B-cell-depleted T cells, or PBMCs. Deeply sampled blood TCRbeta repertoires from subjects exposed to, actively infected with, or recovered from COVID-19 were included in the dataset. The repertoires were released in a freely available public database meant as a resource for research on the immune response to SARS-CoV-2. Samples came from the ongoing ImmuneRACE study (first 160 participants) plus 1,254 subjects from 6 global collaborators. Sample metadata almost always included a de-identified subject ID, COVID-19 status, age in years and sex. Where available, HLA class I and class II types were obtained from metadata supplied by the sample provider rather than from assay-based typing. The study at large found these results: The amount of clinical and demographic metadata varied by source and participant and was provided uncurated.

Taken from the germline V gene, the CDR1 and CDR2 loops are MNHEY and SVGEGT. CDR3 length: 13 amino acids, cysteine to phenylalanine. The retained sequence is limited to the CDR3, 39 bases, with the frame set at the first base. Trimming removed 5 bases from V and 5 bases from J; the gene matches leave 5 bases unexplained. This clone was detected only once. There is no known antigen for this receptor. No much larger clone is present one base from it, and per-base qualities are unavailable. Each collaborating institution followed its own protocols to collect whole blood in K2EDTA tubes. Collaborator samples were shipped for TCRbeta analysis as frozen whole blood, isolated PBMCs, or DNA extracted from either sample type. The immunoSEQ Assay, a bias-controlled multiplex PCR, was used to amplify TCRbeta CDR3 regions from genomic DNA. The original methods were these. The number of nucleated cells in each sample was estimated from the amplification of reference gene primers within the assay. To quantify the absolute abundance of each unique TCRbeta CDR3 rearrangement, sequence reads were collapsed and filtered. Productive Simpson clonality was computed per sample as the square root of Simpson's diversity index over productive rearrangements. Not all clones reach the TCRdb copy of this immuneACCESS table, which keeps in-frame sequences only. Checked studies attribute under half of the gap to unresolved V genes and leave the rest unexplained. Clonal size and the V and J genes are those of that table, whereas D and trimming came from the DNA. For this sample there are about 150,000 clones; 76% appear just once. The ten largest make up approximately 3.7% of the sample.

Here the chain combines TRBV6-2 or TRBV6-3 and TRBJ2-5; 7 bases in the junction line up with TRBD2. The sequencing sample was made of peripheral blood. This TCR was recovered from a woman older than 75 with acute or convalescent COVID-19. The nucleotide sequence is TGTGCCAGCAGTAGGACTAGTTTGGAGACCCAGTACTTC. Translated, it gives CASSRTSLETQYF.